What follows are 24 T cell receptor beta chains derived from one specimen sequenced in a study of shared clonotypes between healthy human individuals. Using immunoSEQ multiplex PCR, the repertoire was profiled, and TCRdb retains in-frame clones only, with some absent. The sample lists some 2.1 million clones, about 95% occurring once. Only CD45RO-negative cells positively selected for CCR7 counted as naive CD8 cells, so terminally differentiated effector memory CD45RA+ cells were excluded. The sample consisted of naive CD8+ T cells sorted from blood. The receptors come from a man between 18 and 29 years old in good health.

The sample holds one count of this clone. The V call is TRBV5-4, the J call TRBJ1-1; D is unclear. This CDR3 has 15 residues. Germline V gene sequence: CDR1 SGHNT, CDR2 YYREEE (reference sequence). V lost 4 bases to trimming and J lost 1 base, with 14 bases between them. The CDR3, as DNA: TGTGCCAGCAGCCCGGAAATCGACCCGAACACTGAAGCTTTCTTT. This codes for CASSPEIDPNTEAFF.

This chain connects TRBV5-6 to TRBJ1-5; the match to TRBD1 covers 7 bases. Germline V CDR1 and CDR2: SGHDT, YYEEEE. The CDR3 runs 16 residues. J gave up 3 bases and V 4 bases, and 10 bases lay outside the gene matches. As DNA, the CDR3 is TGTGCCAGCAGCCAGATGACAGGGTCGTACAATCAGCCCCAGCATTTT. It yields the protein CASSQMTGSYNQPQHF.

For the CDR3, the DNA is TGTGCCAGCAGCGCCCGACCGGGGTACCAACACGATGAGCAGTTCTTC. This gives the protein CASSARPGYQHDEQFF. The V gene is TRBV9, the J gene TRBJ2-1, with D possibly matching TRBD2 (5 bases). Germline CDR1 reads SGDLS; CDR2 reads YYNGEE. V lost 3 bases to trimming and J lost 8 bases, with 21 bases between them. There are 16 residues in the CDR3.

The chain has TRBV5-1 and TRBJ2-7; a weak D match, TRBD2 (13 bases). Deletions cut 4 bases from V and 1 base from J, with 39 bases between. The CDR3 totals 23 residues. The germline CDR1 and CDR2 sequences are SGHRS and YFSETQ. The CDR3 sequence is CASSIAGTGGSSGLAGPSYEQYF. CDR3 in DNA: TGCGCCAGCAGCATCGCCGGGACAGGGGGCTCCTCGGGACTAGCGGGACCGTCCTACGAGCAGTACTTC.

The CDR3, as DNA: TGCGCCAGCAGCCAAGAGGGTCCGACCTCTGAAGCTTTCTTT. This translates into CASSQEGPTSEAFF. The chain couples TRBV4-3 to TRBJ1-1; no clear D gene. V shed 0 bases and J shed 6 bases, with 11 bases lying between them. CDR1 and CDR2 (germline): LGHNA, YSLEER. There are 14 residues in the CDR3.

The table lists this clone with a count of one. This rearrangement joins TRBV27 to TRBJ2-1; tentatively, D is TRBD1 or TRBD2 (6 bases each). The CDR3 runs to 16 residues. CDR1 and CDR2 from the germline V gene are MNHEY and SMNVEV (reference sequence). The ends were cut back, 5 bases at V and 2 bases at J, with 16 bases in the middle. This chain's CDR3 is CASSTLGGPAYNEQFF. The CDR3 nucleotides are TGTGCCAGCAGTACCTTGGGGGGCCCTGCCTACAATGAGCAGTTCTTC.

The gene calls are TRBV9 and TRBJ2-7; a weak D match, TRBD2 (6 bases). The germline CDR1 and CDR2 sequences are SGDLS and YYNGEE. The CDR3 is 14 residues long. The V end was cut by 5 bases, the J end by 1 base, with 13 bases between. Written as DNA, the CDR3 is TGTGCCAGCAGTTCGGGACTCCAGTCCTACGAGCAGTACTTC. Translating gives CASSSGLQSYEQYF.

The V gene is TRBV9, the J gene TRBJ2-6; 12 bases fit TRBD1. CDR1 is SGDLS and CDR2 is YYNGEE in the germline V gene. CDR3 length: 16 amino acids. V shed 3 bases, J shed 3 bases, and the junction held 1 base outside the gene matches. As DNA, the CDR3 is TGTGCCAGCAGCGGGGACAGGGGGCTTGGGGCCAACGTCCTGACTTTC. Amino acid sequence: CASSGDRGLGANVLTF.

This clone was recorded once. The chain couples TRBV9 to TRBJ2-7; D gene unclear. The CDR3 runs to 14 residues. Germline V CDR1 and CDR2: SGDLS, YYNGEE. V gave up 0 bases and J gave up 3 bases, with 10 bases separating them. CDR3 sequence: CASSVEGQDYEQYF. The CDR3 bases are TGTGCCAGCAGCGTAGAGGGCCAAGACTACGAGCAGTACTTC.

This clone turned up a few times. The chain links TRBV7-9 to TRBJ1-5; 10 nucleotides align to TRBD1. V was clipped by 4 bases and J by 5 bases; unmatched bases: 5. Germline CDR1 reads SEHNR; CDR2 reads FQNEAQ (reference sequence). This CDR3 region has 15 residues. CDR3 nucleotide sequence: TGTGCCAGCAGCTACGGGACAGGGGTTTATCAGCCCCAGCATTTT. It encodes CASSYGTGVYQPQHF.

The chain uses TRBV4-2 and TRBJ2-6; D not certain. Germline V gene lookup returns CDR1 LGHNA and CDR2 YNFKEQ. The CDR3 consists of 12 residues. Trimming stripped 0 bases from V and 6 bases from J, with 0 bases between. CDR3 bases: TGTGCCAGCAGCCAAGAGGCCAACGTCCTGACTTTC. As protein: CASSQEANVLTF.

The chain combines TRBV19 with TRBJ2-5, with no clear D. V was trimmed by 2 bases and J by 1 base, leaving 14 bases between them. Germline V gene lookup returns CDR1 LNHDA and CDR2 SQIVND (reference sequence). The CDR3 sequence is 16 residues long. CDR3 in DNA: TGTGCCAGTAGTATACCAAGATACTCGAGCCAAGAGACCCAGTACTTC. This codes for CASSIPRYSSQETQYF.

The chain has TRBV28 and TRBJ2-7; D unclear. The V end was cut by 7 bases, the J end by 3 bases, with 10 bases between. This CDR3 region has 12 residues. CDR1 MDHEN and CDR2 SYDVKM come from the germline V gene. As DNA, the CDR3 is TGTGCCAGCACCGCTGACGACTACGAGCAGTACTTC. As protein: CASTADDYEQYF.

Here the CDR3 reads CASSSTGGIDTQYF. The CDR3 DNA sequence: TGCGCCAGCAGCTCTACAGGGGGCATAGATACGCAGTATTTT. The chain uses TRBV5-1 and TRBJ2-3; 9 bases match TRBD1. There are 14 residues in the CDR3. Trimming at V came to 3 bases and at J to 5 bases, leaving 4 bases not matched to a gene. Germline values: CDR1 SGHRS, CDR2 YFSETQ.

On this clone: This sample also contains other DNA sequences that code for the same CDR3. The gene calls are TRBV7-9 and TRBJ1-1, with TRBD1 as a possible D gene (6 bases). The CDR3 has 12 residues. V was cut by 5 bases and J by 6 bases, with 10 bases left in between. Germline V gene sequence: CDR1 SEHNR, CDR2 FQNEAQ (reference sequence). The CDR3 loop is CASSPGGPEAFF. CDR3 in DNA: TGTGCCAGCAGCCCCGGGGGGCCTGAAGCTTTCTTT.

The J gene is TRBJ2-7, the V gene TRBV5-6, with no clear D. CDR3 length equals 14 residues. Germline values: CDR1 SGHDT, CDR2 YYEEEE. Deletions cut 3 bases from V and 1 base from J, with 11 bases between. DNA for the CDR3: TGTGCCAGCAGCTACCGGACGGATTCCTACGAGCAGTACTTC. Amino acid sequence: CASSYRTDSYEQYF.

V gene TRBV4-1 combines with J gene TRBJ2-7; D uncertain. Germline V gene sequence: CDR1 MGHRA, CDR2 YSYEKL. The CDR3 is made up of 15 amino acids. The V end was cut by 0 bases, the J end by 3 bases, with 12 bases between. The CDR3 DNA sequence: TGCGCCAGCAGCCAAGACTCGGCAGGTCGCTACGAGCAGTACTTC. Translated, it gives CASSQDSAGRYEQYF.

V and J are TRBV30 and TRBJ1-1; D possibly corresponds to TRBD1 (5 bases). The CDR3 is made up of 14 amino acids. Trimming stripped 4 bases from V and 4 bases from J, with 16 bases between. Germline loops: CDR1 GTSNPN, CDR2 SVGIG (reference sequence). The CDR3 sequence: CAWTPAGGATEAFF. In nucleotides, the CDR3 is TGTGCCTGGACCCCAGCCGGGGGTGCCACTGAAGCTTTCTTT.

This clone was observed a single time. The chain couples TRBV10-1 to TRBJ2-7; TRBD2 might be the D (5 bases). The CDR3 contains 14 residues. Germline V lookup: CDR1 WNHNN, CDR2 SYGVQD (reference sequence). Trimming left V 3 bases short and J 3 bases short, with 12 bases between. CDR3 in DNA: TGCGCCAGCAGTGAAGAGACTACTGGCTACGAGCAGTACTTC. This translates into CASSEETTGYEQYF.

The V gene is TRBV5-5, the J gene TRBJ1-2; no clear D. V lost 1 base to trimming and J lost 6 bases, with 7 bases between them. The CDR3 runs to 12 residues. CDR1 is SGHKS and CDR2 is YYEKEE in the germline V gene (reference sequence). CDR3 protein: CASSLTLNGYTF. Here the CDR3 DNA reads TGTGCCAGCAGCTTGACTTTAAATGGCTACACCTTC.

This chain connects TRBV27 to TRBJ1-4; 7 positions match TRBD1. Per the germline V gene, CDR1 is MNHEY and CDR2 is SMNVEV (reference sequence). Trimming removed 5 bases from V and 4 bases from J; junction bases left unmatched: 4. CDR3 length equals 14 residues. The CDR3: CASSLRGDNEKLFF. In DNA, the CDR3 is TGTGCCAGCAGTCTCAGGGGGGATAATGAAAAACTGTTTTTT.

This clone was recorded only once. The V gene is TRBV15, the J gene TRBJ2-2, with 10 nucleotides matching TRBD1. Germline V gene data show CDR1 as LNHNV and CDR2 as YYDKDF (reference sequence). The CDR3 consists of 13 residues. After removal of 6 bases from V and 5 bases from J, the junction contained 0 bases not matched to a gene. The CDR3 coding sequence is TGTGCCACCAGGGGACAGGGGACCGGGGAGCTGTTTTTT. As protein: CATRGQGTGELFF.

Note on this clone: In the same sample, other DNA sequences code for this CDR3. The chain has TRBV5-4 and TRBJ2-2, with D possibly being TRBD1 or TRBD2 (5 bases each). The CDR3 has 13 residues. Germline loops: CDR1 SGHNT, CDR2 YYREEE (reference sequence). The germline V and J ends were trimmed by 0 bases and 7 bases, with 7 bases remaining between them. In DNA form, the CDR3 reads TGTGCCAGCAGCTTGGGGGACGGCGGGGAGCTGTTTTTT. Amino acids: CASSLGDGGELFF.

The chain recombines TRBV10-3 with TRBJ2-7; 7 bases line up with TRBD1. After removal of 6 bases from V and 1 base from J, the junction contained 9 bases not matched to a gene. This CDR3 has 15 amino acids. The germline CDR1 and CDR2 sequences are ENHRY and SYGVKD. The CDR3 DNA sequence: TGTGCCATCAGACCGGGACAGATCCCGTCCTACGAGCAGTACTTC. This encodes CAIRPGQIPSYEQYF.